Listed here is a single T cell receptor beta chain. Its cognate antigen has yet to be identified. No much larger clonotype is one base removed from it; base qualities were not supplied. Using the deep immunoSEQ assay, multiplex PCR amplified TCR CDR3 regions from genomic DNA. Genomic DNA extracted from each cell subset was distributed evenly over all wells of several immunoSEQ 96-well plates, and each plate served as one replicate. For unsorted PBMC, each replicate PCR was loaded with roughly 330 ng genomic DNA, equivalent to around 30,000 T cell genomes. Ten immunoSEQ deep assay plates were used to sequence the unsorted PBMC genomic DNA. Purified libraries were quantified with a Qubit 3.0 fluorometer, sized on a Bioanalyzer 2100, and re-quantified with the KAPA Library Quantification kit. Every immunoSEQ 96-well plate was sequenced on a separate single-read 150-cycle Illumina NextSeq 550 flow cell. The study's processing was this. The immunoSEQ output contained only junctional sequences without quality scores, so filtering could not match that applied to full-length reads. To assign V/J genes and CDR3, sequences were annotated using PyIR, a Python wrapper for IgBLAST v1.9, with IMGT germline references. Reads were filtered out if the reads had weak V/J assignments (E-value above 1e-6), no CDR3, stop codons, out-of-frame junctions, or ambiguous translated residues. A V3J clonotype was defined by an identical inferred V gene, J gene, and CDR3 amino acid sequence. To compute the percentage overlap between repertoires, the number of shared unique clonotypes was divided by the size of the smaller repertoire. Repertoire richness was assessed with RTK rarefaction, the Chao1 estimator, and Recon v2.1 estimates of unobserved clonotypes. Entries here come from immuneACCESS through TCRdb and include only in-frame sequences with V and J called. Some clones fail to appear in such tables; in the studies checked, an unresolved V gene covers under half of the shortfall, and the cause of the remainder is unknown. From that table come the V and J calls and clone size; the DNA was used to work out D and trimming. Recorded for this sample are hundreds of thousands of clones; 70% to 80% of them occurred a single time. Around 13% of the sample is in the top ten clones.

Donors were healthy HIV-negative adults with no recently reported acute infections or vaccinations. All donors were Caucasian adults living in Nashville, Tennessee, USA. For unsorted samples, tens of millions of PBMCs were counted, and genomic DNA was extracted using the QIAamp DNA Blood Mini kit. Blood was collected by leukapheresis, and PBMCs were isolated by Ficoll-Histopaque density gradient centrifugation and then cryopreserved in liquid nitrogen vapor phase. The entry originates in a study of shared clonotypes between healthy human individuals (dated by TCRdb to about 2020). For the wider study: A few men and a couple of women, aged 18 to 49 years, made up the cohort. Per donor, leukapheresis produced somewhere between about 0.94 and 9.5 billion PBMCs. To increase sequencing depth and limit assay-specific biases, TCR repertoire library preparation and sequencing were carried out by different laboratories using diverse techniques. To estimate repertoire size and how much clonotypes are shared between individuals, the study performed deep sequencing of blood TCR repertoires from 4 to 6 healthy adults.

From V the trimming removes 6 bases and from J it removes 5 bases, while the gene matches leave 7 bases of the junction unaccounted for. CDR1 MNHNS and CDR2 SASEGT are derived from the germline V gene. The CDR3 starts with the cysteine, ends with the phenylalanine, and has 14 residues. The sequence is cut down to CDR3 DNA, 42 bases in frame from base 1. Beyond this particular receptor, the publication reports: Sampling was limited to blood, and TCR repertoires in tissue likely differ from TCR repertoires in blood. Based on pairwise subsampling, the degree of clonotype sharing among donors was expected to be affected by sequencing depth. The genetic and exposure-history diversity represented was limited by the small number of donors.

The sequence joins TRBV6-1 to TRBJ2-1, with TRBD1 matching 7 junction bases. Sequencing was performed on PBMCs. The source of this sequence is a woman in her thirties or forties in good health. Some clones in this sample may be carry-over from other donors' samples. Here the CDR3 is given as CASRGQITDNEQFF. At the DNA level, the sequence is TGTGCCAGCAGGGGACAGATTACTGACAATGAGCAGTTCTTC.